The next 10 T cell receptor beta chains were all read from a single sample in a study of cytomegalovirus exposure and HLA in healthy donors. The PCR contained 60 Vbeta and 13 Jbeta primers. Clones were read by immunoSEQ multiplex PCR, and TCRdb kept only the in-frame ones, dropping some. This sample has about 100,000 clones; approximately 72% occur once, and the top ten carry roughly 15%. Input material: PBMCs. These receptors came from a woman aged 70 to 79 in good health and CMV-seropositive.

The CDR3 bases are TGTGCCAGCTCGGCGAGGGGGGGCAGGCAAGAGACCCAGTACTTC. Translation: CASSARGGRQETQYF. This sequence joins TRBV27 and TRBJ2-5; weak D call: TRBD2 (7 bases). Trimming left V 8 bases short and J 2 bases short, with 18 bases between. The CDR3 spans 15 residues. Germline lookup yields CDR1 MNHEY and CDR2 SMNVEV (reference sequence).

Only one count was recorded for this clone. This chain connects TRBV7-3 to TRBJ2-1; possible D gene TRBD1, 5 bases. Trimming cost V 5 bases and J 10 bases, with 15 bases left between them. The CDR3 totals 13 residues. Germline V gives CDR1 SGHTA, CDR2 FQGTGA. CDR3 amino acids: CASSINNRREQFF. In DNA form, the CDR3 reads TGTGCCAGCAGCATAAACAACAGGCGAGAGCAGTTCTTC.

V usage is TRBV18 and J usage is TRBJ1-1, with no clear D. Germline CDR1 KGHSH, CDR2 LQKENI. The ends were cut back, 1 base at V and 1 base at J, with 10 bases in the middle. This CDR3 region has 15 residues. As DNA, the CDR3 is TGTGCCAGCTCACCACTTTTCGTGCGGAACACTGAAGCTTTCTTT. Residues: CASSPLFVRNTEAFF.

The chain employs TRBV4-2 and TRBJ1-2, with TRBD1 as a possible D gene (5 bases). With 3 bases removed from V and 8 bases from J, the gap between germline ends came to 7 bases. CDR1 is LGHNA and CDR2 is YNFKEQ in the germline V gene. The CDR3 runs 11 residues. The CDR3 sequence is CASSHAGGYTF. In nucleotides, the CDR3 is TGTGCCAGCAGCCATGCAGGGGGCTACACCTTC.

CDR3 protein: CAISDVLLNEQFF. DNA of the CDR3: TGTGCCATCAGTGACGTACTGCTAAATGAGCAGTTCTTC. The V call is TRBV10-3, the J call TRBJ2-1; D gene unclear. There are 13 residues in the CDR3. CDR1 is ENHRY and CDR2 is SYGVKD in the germline V gene. The ends were cut back, 3 bases at V and 7 bases at J, with 10 bases in the middle.

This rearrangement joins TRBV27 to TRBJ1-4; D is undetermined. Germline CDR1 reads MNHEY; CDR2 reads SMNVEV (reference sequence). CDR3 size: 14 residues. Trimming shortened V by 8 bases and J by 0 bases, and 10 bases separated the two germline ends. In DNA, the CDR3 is TGTGCCAGCCGGGGATACGCAACTAATGAAAAACTGTTTTTT. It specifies CASRGYATNEKLFF.

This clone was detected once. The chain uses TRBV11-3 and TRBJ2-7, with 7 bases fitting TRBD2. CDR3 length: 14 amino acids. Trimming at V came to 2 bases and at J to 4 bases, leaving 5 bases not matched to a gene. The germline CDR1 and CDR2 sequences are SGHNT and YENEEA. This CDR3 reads CASSLQAGDYEQYF. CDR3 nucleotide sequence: TGTGCCAGCAGCTTACAGGCGGGAGATTACGAGCAGTACTTC. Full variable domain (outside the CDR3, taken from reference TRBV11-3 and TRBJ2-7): EAGVVQSPRYKIIEKKQPVAFWCNPISGHNTLYWYLQNLGQGPELLIRYENEEAVDDSQLPKDRFSAERLKGVDSTLKIQPAELGDSAVYLCASSLQAGDYEQYFGPGTRLTVT.

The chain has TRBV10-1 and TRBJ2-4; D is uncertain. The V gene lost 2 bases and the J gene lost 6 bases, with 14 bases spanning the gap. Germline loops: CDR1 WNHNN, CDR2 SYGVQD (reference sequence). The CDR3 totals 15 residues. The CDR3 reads CASSEGQSTLNIQYF. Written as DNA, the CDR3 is TGCGCCAGCAGTGAGGGCCAGTCGACTCTAAACATTCAGTACTTC.

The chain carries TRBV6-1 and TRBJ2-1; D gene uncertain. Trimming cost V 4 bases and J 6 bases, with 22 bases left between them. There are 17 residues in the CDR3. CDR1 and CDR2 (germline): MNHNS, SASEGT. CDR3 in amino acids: CASSASKNLHYPNEQFF. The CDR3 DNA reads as TGTGCCAGCAGTGCTTCTAAAAATCTTCATTATCCCAATGAGCAGTTCTTC.

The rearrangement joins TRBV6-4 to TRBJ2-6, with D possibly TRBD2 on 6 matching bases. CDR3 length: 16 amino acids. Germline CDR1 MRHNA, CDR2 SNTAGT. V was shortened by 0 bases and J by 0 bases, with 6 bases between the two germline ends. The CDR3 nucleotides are TGTGCCAGCAGTGACTCCGGGGGCTCTGGGGCCAACGTCCTGACTTTC. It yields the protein CASSDSGGSGANVLTF.